Below, 15 T cell receptor beta chains from the same sample are listed, as sequenced in a study of technical replicates of blood from a handful of donors. Sequencing used immunoSEQ multiplex PCR; TCRdb keeps in-frame clones, though not all of them. Seen here are tens of thousands of clones, around 97% observed once, and the top ten hold approximately 0.2%. Sequencing was carried out using T cells isolated from PBMCs. These receptors were taken from a human donor in good health.

This chain uses TRBV5-4 with TRBJ2-2; 8 positions match TRBD2. CDR3 length: 15 amino acids. The V gene end was trimmed by 0 bases and the J gene end by 3 bases; junction bases not matched to a gene: 1. Germline CDR1 and CDR2: SGHNT and YYREEE (reference sequence). CDR3 sequence reads: CASSLASGYTGELFF. The CDR3 DNA is TGTGCCAGCAGCTTGGCTAGCGGGTACACCGGGGAGCTGTTTTTT.

The chain joins TRBV27 to TRBJ2-7; tentative D call: TRBD1 (5 bases). CDR1 and CDR2 (germline): MNHEY, SMNVEV (reference sequence). This CDR3 region has 16 residues. V lost 5 bases and J lost 1, with 18 bases in between. CDR3 region: CASSTTSQGKSYEQYF. CDR3 DNA: TGTGCCAGCAGTACAACAAGCCAGGGCAAATCCTACGAGCAGTACTTC.

The rearrangement joins TRBV28 to TRBJ2-3, with 8 positions matching TRBD2. Trimming at V came to 5 bases and at J to 2 bases, leaving 3 bases not matched to a gene. The CDR3 totals 14 residues. The V gene's germline CDR1 is MDHEN and CDR2 SYDVKM. As DNA, the CDR3 is TGTGCCAGCAGTCTAGCGGGTATCACAGATACGCAGTATTTT. It translates to CASSLAGITDTQYF.

This clone has only one observation. This rearrangement joins TRBV5-4 to TRBJ2-7, with TRBD2 matching over 11 bases. Germline V lookup: CDR1 SGHNT, CDR2 YYREEE (reference sequence). V lost 4 bases, J lost 2 bases, and 8 bases stayed unmatched. This CDR3 has 16 residues. This CDR3 is CASSTPTSGNPYEQYF. Written as DNA, the CDR3 is TGTGCCAGCAGCACCCCGACTAGCGGGAATCCCTACGAGCAGTACTTC. The variable domain in full, completed from reference TRBV5-4 and TRBJ2-7, reads ETGVTQSPTHLIKTRGQQVTLRCSSQSGHNTVSWYQQALGQGPQFIFQYYREEENGRGNFPPRFSGLQFPNYSSELNVNALELDDSALYLCASSTPTSGNPYEQYFGPGTRLTVT.

The V and J genes are TRBV2 and TRBJ2-1; the match to TRBD2 covers 11 bases. V gave up 2 bases and J gave up 0 bases; unmatched junction bases: 12. CDR3 length: 20 amino acids. In germline, CDR1 is SNHLY, CDR2 FYNNEI. CDR3 DNA: TGTGCCAGCAGTGAATCCTCCGGGACTAGCGGCCCAAGCTCCTACAATGAGCAGTTCTTC. Protein: CASSESSGTSGPSSYNEQFF.

The V and J genes are TRBV7-3 and TRBJ1-6, with a weak D call TRBD1 (5 bases). This CDR3 is built from 15 residues. Germline values: CDR1 SGHTA, CDR2 FQGTGA. V was clipped by 1 base and J by 10 bases, with 14 bases between them. The DNA for the CDR3 is TGTGCCAGCAGCTTAAGGCCGCAGGGCGAGTCACCCCTCCACTTT. Protein sequence: CASSLRPQGESPLHF.

The V call is TRBV4-1, the J call TRBJ2-7; TRBD2 aligns across 9 bases. The ends lost 6 bases at V and 2 bases at J; junction bases unmatched: 2. CDR1 and CDR2 from the germline V gene are MGHRA and YSYEKL. CDR3 length equals 13 residues. The CDR3 sequence is CASSTSGPYEQYF. CDR3 nucleotides: TGCGCCAGCAGTACTAGCGGGCCCTACGAGCAGTACTTC.

The chain joins TRBV5-6 to TRBJ1-6; D might be TRBD1 (5 bases). The germline CDR1 and CDR2 sequences are SGHDT and YYEEEE. V was clipped by 6 bases and J by 1 base, with 14 bases between them. This CDR3 has 16 residues. The CDR3 sequence is CASTALGGSYNSPLHF. The CDR3 bases are TGTGCCAGCACCGCCTTGGGGGGTTCCTATAATTCACCCCTCCACTTT.

The chain joins TRBV19 to TRBJ2-4, with D perhaps TRBD1 (5 bases). V was trimmed by 10 bases and J by 1 base, leaving 8 bases between them. The germline CDR1 and CDR2 sequences are LNHDA and SQIVND (reference sequence). The CDR3 has 12 amino acids. The CDR3 reads CATAGAKNIQYF. In nucleotides, the CDR3 is TGTGCCACCGCAGGGGCCAAAAACATTCAGTACTTC.

The CDR3: CASSSGQAGYEQYF. The CDR3 DNA is TGTGCCAGCAGTTCGGGACAGGCGGGCTACGAGCAGTACTTC. This chain joins TRBV11-2 and TRBJ2-7, with 8 bases matching TRBD1. The length of the CDR3 is 14 residues. Germline CDR1 is SGHAT and CDR2 is FQNNGV. Trimming cost V 6 bases and J 3 bases; bases outside gene matches: 7.

The chain carries TRBV27 and TRBJ1-5; 8 bases are shared with TRBD1. The CDR3 length is 13 residues. Trimming at V came to 4 bases and at J to 4 bases, leaving 0 bases not matched to a gene. The germline gives CDR1 MNHEY, CDR2 SMNVEV (reference sequence). For the CDR3, the DNA is TGTGCCAGCAGTTGGACAGGGAATCAGCCCCAGCATTTT. Protein: CASSWTGNQPQHF.

The V and J genes are TRBV19 and TRBJ1-5, with 7 positions matching TRBD1. From germline, CDR1 is LNHDA and CDR2 SQIVND (reference sequence). The CDR3 loop spans 15 amino acids. Trimming took 1 base from V and 4 from J; bases not matched to a gene: 4. CDR3 in amino acids: CASSIVTGVNQPQHF. CDR3 coding DNA: TGTGCCAGTAGTATAGTAACAGGGGTAAATCAGCCCCAGCATTTT.

CDR3 bases: TGTGCCACCGCGAATCGAAGGAGGGCGGGTGGTTCTGGGGCCAACGTCCTGACTTTC. As protein: CATANRRRAGGSGANVLTF. The V gene is TRBV11-2, the J gene TRBJ2-6; maybe TRBD2 (6 bases). Per the germline V gene, CDR1 is SGHAT and CDR2 is FQNNGV. The CDR3 is 19 amino acids. V lost 10 bases and J lost 1, with 26 bases in between.

The V call is TRBV10-3, the J call TRBJ2-1; 7 bases fit TRBD1. With V trimmed by 4 bases and J by 4 bases, 4 bases remained unmatched. The CDR3 extends over 14 amino acids. Germline V gives CDR1 ENHRY, CDR2 SYGVKD. The CDR3 loop is CAISGGTEYNEQFF. CDR3 DNA: TGTGCCATCAGTGGGGGGACAGAATACAATGAGCAGTTCTTC.

To note about this clone: This sample includes further DNA sequences coding for the same CDR3. V gene TRBV30 combines with J gene TRBJ1-5; TRBD1 might be the D (6 bases). The length of the CDR3 is 14 residues. Trimming removed 5 bases at V and 0 bases at J, with 11 bases between. Germline lookup yields CDR1 GTSNPN and CDR2 SVGIG (reference sequence). DNA for the CDR3: TGTGCCTGGGGTGGACAGCATAGCAATCAGCCCCAGCATTTT. This encodes CAWGGQHSNQPQHF.